This is a list of T cell receptor beta chains from one sample in a study of stem cell transplantation in POMP-related autoinflammatory disease. Repertoires were generated with immunoSEQ multiplex PCR, while TCRdb's copy carries only in-frame clones and drops some. This sample has tens of thousands of clones, with roughly 93% found just once. This specimen was CD4+ T cells from PBMCs, taken after stem cell transplantation. These receptors all come from a human patient with POMP-related autoinflammation and immune dysregulation (PRAID). A share of the T cells may be of graft donor origin. The CDR3 runs from the conserved cysteine through the conserved F or W. The D gene is left open where the match is weak. For some rows the clone size is stated as once, few or many, or as a class when expanded; others skip it.

abundance: .
v_gene: TRBV27
d_gene: TRBD1
j_gene: TRBJ1-6
CDR3nt: TGTGCCAGCAGCCGTAGGTCGGGGACAGGGTGGTATAATTCACCCCTCCACTTT
CDR3aa: CASSRRSGTGWYNSPLHF

abundance: once
v_gene: TRBV10-3
d_gene: .
j_gene: TRBJ1-3
CDR3nt: TGTGCCATGCGTGGGGGCTCTGGAAACACCATATATTTT
CDR3aa: CAMRGGSGNTIYF

abundance: few
v_gene: TRBV20-1
d_gene: .
j_gene: TRBJ1-2
CDR3nt: TGCAGTGCTAAGGGGTCTTATGGCTACACCTTC
CDR3aa: CSAKGSYGYTF

abundance: .
v_gene: TRBV2
d_gene: TRBD1
j_gene: TRBJ2-2
CDR3nt: TGTGCCAGCAGTGAGGGACAGGTGAATCTCGGGGAGCTGTTTTTT
CDR3aa: CASSEGQVNLGELFF

abundance: .
v_gene: TRBV6-5
d_gene: .
j_gene: TRBJ1-2
CDR3nt: TGTGCCAGCAGAGTCACCCCTAACTATGGCTACACCTTC
CDR3aa: CASRVTPNYGYTF

abundance: once
v_gene: TRBV10-1
d_gene: .
j_gene: TRBJ2-3
CDR3nt: TGCGCCAGCAGTGAGTCGAAGGTCCTAATCACAGATACGCAGTATTTT
CDR3aa: CASSESKVLITDTQYF

abundance: .
v_gene: TRBV2
d_gene: TRBD1
j_gene: TRBJ1-2
CDR3nt: TGTGCCGGCTCATACAGGGGAATACGCTATGGCTACACCTTC
CDR3aa: CAGSYRGIRYGYTF

abundance: .
v_gene: TRBV18
d_gene: .
j_gene: TRBJ2-3
CDR3nt: TGTGCCAGCTCACCACCTGGGGTTACAGATACGCAGTATTTT
CDR3aa: CASSPPGVTDTQYF

abundance: .
v_gene: TRBV2
d_gene: .
j_gene: TRBJ2-1
CDR3nt: TGTGCCAGCAAACGCGACCGTGGGGGAAATGAGCAGTTCTTC
CDR3aa: CASKRDRGGNEQFF

abundance: .
v_gene: TRBV28
d_gene: .
j_gene: TRBJ1-3
CDR3nt: TGTGCCAGCAGTTCGGGCAGTAGCTCTGGAAACACCATATATTTT
CDR3aa: CASSSGSSSGNTIYF

abundance: .
v_gene: TRBV5-4
d_gene: TRBD2
j_gene: TRBJ2-1
CDR3nt: TGTGCCAGCAGCTCTACTGGACTAGCGGGTTACAATGAGCAGTTCTTC
CDR3aa: CASSSTGLAGYNEQFF

abundance: .
v_gene: TRBV5-1
d_gene: TRBD2
j_gene: TRBJ2-7
CDR3nt: TGCGCCAGCAGCCCCCCGGGACTAGAGGCCTACGAGCAGTACTTC
CDR3aa: CASSPPGLEAYEQYF

abundance: .
v_gene: TRBV5-1
d_gene: .
j_gene: TRBJ2-7
CDR3nt: TGCGCCAGCAGCTTGGGGCCCGCTATAGCTCTCCGGGTCGAGCAGTACTTC
CDR3aa: CASSLGPAIALRVEQYF

abundance: once
v_gene: TRBV6-5
d_gene: .
j_gene: TRBJ2-3
CDR3nt: TGTGCCAGCAGGAGTAGCGGGGACAGGGCAGATACGCAGTATTTT
CDR3aa: CASRSSGDRADTQYF

abundance: .
v_gene: TRBV19
d_gene: .
j_gene: TRBJ2-1
CDR3nt: TGTGCCAGTAGTATAGGGGACACCTCCTACAATGAGCAGTTCTTC
CDR3aa: CASSIGDTSYNEQFF

abundance: .
v_gene: TRBV5-1
d_gene: TRBD2
j_gene: TRBJ2-3
CDR3nt: TGCGCCAGCAGCTTGGTTACTAGCGGGCCGGATACGCAGTATTTT
CDR3aa: CASSLVTSGPDTQYF

abundance: .
v_gene: TRBV19
d_gene: TRBD1
j_gene: TRBJ2-2
CDR3nt: TGTGCCAGTAGTCATCCGGGACAGGGGAACACCGGGGAGCTGTTTTTT
CDR3aa: CASSHPGQGNTGELFF

abundance: .
v_gene: TRBV24-1
d_gene: .
j_gene: TRBJ1-5
CDR3nt: TGTGCCACCAGTCGGGAGGGCCCCAATCAGCCCCAGCATTTT
CDR3aa: CATSREGPNQPQHF

abundance: once
v_gene: TRBV24-1
d_gene: TRBD1
j_gene: TRBJ2-3
CDR3nt: TGTGCCACCAGTGGGGGAAGGGGGCGAAGCACAGATACGCAGTATTTT
CDR3aa: CATSGGRGRSTDTQYF

abundance: .
v_gene: TRBV18
d_gene: .
j_gene: TRBJ2-2
CDR3nt: TGTGCCAGCTGGGGTAGGAACACCGGGGAGCTGTTTTTT
CDR3aa: CASWGRNTGELFF

abundance: .
v_gene: TRBV28
d_gene: TRBD2
j_gene: TRBJ2-3
CDR3nt: TGTGCCAGCAGTTCGGGGGGATTCCTCACTAGCACAGATACGCAGTATTTT
CDR3aa: CASSSGGFLTSTDTQYF

abundance: .
v_gene: TRBV6-5
d_gene: TRBD2
j_gene: TRBJ2-1
CDR3nt: TGTGCCAGCACCCTAGCGGGGTCGGACAATGAGCAGTTCTTC
CDR3aa: CASTLAGSDNEQFF

abundance: .
v_gene: TRBV27
d_gene: .
j_gene: TRBJ2-1
CDR3nt: TGTGCCAGCAGTTTATTTCCCCGGGGGGCAAGAAATGAGCAGTTCTTC
CDR3aa: CASSLFPRGARNEQFF

abundance: .
v_gene: TRBV7-8
d_gene: .
j_gene: TRBJ2-1
CDR3nt: TGTGCCAGCAGGCACACAGGCTACAATGAGCAGTTCTTC
CDR3aa: CASRHTGYNEQFF

abundance: .
v_gene: TRBV7-8
d_gene: .
j_gene: TRBJ2-1
CDR3nt: TGTGCCAGCAGCCCCGGTACAGGTTTTGGGGATAATGAGCAGTTCTTC
CDR3aa: CASSPGTGFGDNEQFF

abundance: .
v_gene: TRBV19
d_gene: TRBD1
j_gene: TRBJ2-3
CDR3nt: TGTGCCAGTTGGGACAGGTTCACAGATACGCAGTATTTT
CDR3aa: CASWDRFTDTQYF

abundance: .
v_gene: TRBV2
d_gene: TRBD2
j_gene: TRBJ2-1
CDR3nt: TGTGCCAGCAGTCCGACTAGCGGGAGGTTCTCCTACAATGAGCAGTTCTTC
CDR3aa: CASSPTSGRFSYNEQFF

abundance: .
v_gene: TRBV2
d_gene: .
j_gene: TRBJ2-2
CDR3nt: TGTGCCAGCAGTGAAAGGGAACCCGACACCGGGGAGCTGTTTTTT
CDR3aa: CASSEREPDTGELFF

abundance: .
v_gene: TRBV3-1/TRBV3-2
d_gene: .
j_gene: TRBJ2-1
CDR3nt: TGTGCCAGCAGTCCGATGGGAACCAACAATGAGCAGTTCTTC
CDR3aa: CASSPMGTNNEQFF

abundance: .
v_gene: TRBV15
d_gene: .
j_gene: TRBJ2-3
CDR3nt: TGTGCCACCAGCAGAGATGGGCGGACGACTGGCGCAGATACGCAGTATTTT
CDR3aa: CATSRDGRTTGADTQYF

abundance: .
v_gene: TRBV21-1
d_gene: .
j_gene: TRBJ2-1
CDR3nt: TGTGCCAGCAGCAAAGTGGGGTGGGAGGGGCGATGCAATGAGCAGTTCTTC
CDR3aa: CASSKVGWEGRCNEQFF

abundance: few
v_gene: TRBV10-3
d_gene: TRBD1
j_gene: TRBJ1-2
CDR3nt: TGTGCCATCAGCCTAGGACAGGGAGCAGGCTACACCTTC
CDR3aa: CAISLGQGAGYTF

abundance: .
v_gene: TRBV28
d_gene: .
j_gene: TRBJ1-4
CDR3nt: TGTGCCAGCAAACCCTTTAGGCCCACCCGGCATAATGAAAAACTGTTTTTT
CDR3aa: CASKPFRPTRHNEKLFF

abundance: .
v_gene: TRBV20-1
d_gene: .
j_gene: TRBJ2-3
CDR3nt: TGCAGTGCTAGCAGGCGGGATACGCAGTATTTT
CDR3aa: CSASRRDTQYF

abundance: .
v_gene: TRBV14
d_gene: TRBD1
j_gene: TRBJ2-7
CDR3nt: TGTGCCAGCAGCCAAGGGACAGGGTACTCCTACGAGCAGTACTTC
CDR3aa: CASSQGTGYSYEQYF

abundance: .
v_gene: TRBV6-1
d_gene: .
j_gene: TRBJ1-5
CDR3nt: TGTGCCAGCAGTGAAGTTACAGGAGCCCCGAATCAGCCCCAGCATTTT
CDR3aa: CASSEVTGAPNQPQHF

abundance: .
v_gene: TRBV4-1
d_gene: .
j_gene: TRBJ1-2
CDR3nt: TGCGCCAGCAGCCAAGGGACCTCTTCTAGGGGTGGCTACACCTTC
CDR3aa: CASSQGTSSRGGYTF

abundance: .
v_gene: TRBV5-1
d_gene: .
j_gene: TRBJ2-5
CDR3nt: TGCGCCAGCAGCGGGATGTGGGGGGCTCCACAAGAGACCCAGTACTTC
CDR3aa: CASSGMWGAPQETQYF